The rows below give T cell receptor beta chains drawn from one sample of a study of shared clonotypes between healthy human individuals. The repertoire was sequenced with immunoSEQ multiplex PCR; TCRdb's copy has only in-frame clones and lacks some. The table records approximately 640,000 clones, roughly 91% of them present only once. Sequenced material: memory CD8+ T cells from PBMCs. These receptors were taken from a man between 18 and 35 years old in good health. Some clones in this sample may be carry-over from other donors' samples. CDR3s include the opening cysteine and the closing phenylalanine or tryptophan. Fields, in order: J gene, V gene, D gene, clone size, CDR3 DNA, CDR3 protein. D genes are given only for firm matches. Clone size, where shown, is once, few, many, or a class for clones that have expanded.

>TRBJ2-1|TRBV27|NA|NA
TGTGCCAGCACCCGAATCGGCTCTTACAATGAGCAGTTCTTC
CASTRIGSYNEQFF
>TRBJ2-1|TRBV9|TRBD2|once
TGTGCCAGCAGCTCAGGAGGGGCTAGCGGGATGTCCTACAATGAGCAGTTCTTC
CASSSGGASGMSYNEQFF
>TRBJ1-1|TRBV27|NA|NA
TGTGCCAGCAGTCCCCGGACGGCAGACACTGAAGCTTTCTTT
CASSPRTADTEAFF
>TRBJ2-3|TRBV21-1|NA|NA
TGTGCCAGCAGCACCAACGGAGATGCTAAGGAAGATACGCAGTATTTT
CASSTNGDAKEDTQYF
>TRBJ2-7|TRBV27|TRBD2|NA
TGTGCCAGCAGTTTGGGGTTAGCGGGAGCATACGAGCAGTACTTC
CASSLGLAGAYEQYF
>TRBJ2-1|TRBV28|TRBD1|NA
TGTGCCAGCAGCTCCGGGACAGATTACAATGAGCAGTTCTTC
CASSSGTDYNEQFF
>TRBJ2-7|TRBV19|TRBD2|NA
TGTGCCAGTAAGAAGGAAACGGGAGGCCTCTCCTACGAGCAGTACTTC
CASKKETGGLSYEQYF
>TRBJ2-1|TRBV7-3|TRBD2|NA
TGTGCCAGCAGCTCCGGCCTATGGGGGAGGGAAAATGAGCAGTTCTTC
CASSSGLWGRENEQFF
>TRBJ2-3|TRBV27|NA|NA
TGTGCCAGCAGTTCCCCCAGGGAGTATAGAGATACGCAGTATTTT
CASSSPREYRDTQYF
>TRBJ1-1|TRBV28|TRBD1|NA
TGTGCCAGCAGTTTGGGACAGGGGACGACTGAAGCTTTCTTT
CASSLGQGTTEAFF
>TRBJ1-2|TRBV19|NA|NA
TGTGCCAGTAGTTTTCTCCCCATGTCAGAAAACTATGGCTACACCTTC
CASSFLPMSENYGYTF
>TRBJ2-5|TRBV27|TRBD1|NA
TGTGCCAGCAGTGCCCGGGACAGTGCGGGAGAGACCCAGTACTTC
CASSARDSAGETQYF
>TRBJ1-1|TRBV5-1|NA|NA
TGCGCCAGCAGCACGGACGCAGGGCTAAACACTGAAGCTTTCTTT
CASSTDAGLNTEAFF
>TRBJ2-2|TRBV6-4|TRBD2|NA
TGTGCCAGCAGTGACCAGCTTGCGGGAGCTGAAACCGGGGAGCTGTTTTTT
CASSDQLAGAETGELFF
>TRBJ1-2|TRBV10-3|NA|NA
TGTGCCATCAGTGAGTCGATATTGGGGTCCTATGGCTACACCTTC
CAISESILGSYGYTF
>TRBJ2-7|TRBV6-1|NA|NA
TGTGCCAGCAGCGGACTCTCCTACGAGCAGTACTTC
CASSGLSYEQYF
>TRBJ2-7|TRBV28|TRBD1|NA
TGTGCCAGCAGTTTGTGGACAGGGACGACCTACGAGCAGTACTTC
CASSLWTGTTYEQYF
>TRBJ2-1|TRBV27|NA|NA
TGTGCCAGCAGTTTACCTCCGGGTCGGTCTTACAATGAGCAGTTCTTC
CASSLPPGRSYNEQFF
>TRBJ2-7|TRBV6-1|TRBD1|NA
TGTGCCAGCAGCCATAAGACAGGGAGCCACGAGCAGTACTTC
CASSHKTGSHEQYF
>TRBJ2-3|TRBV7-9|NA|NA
TGTGCCAGCAGCCCTGAGAACACAGATACGCAGTATTTT
CASSPENTDTQYF
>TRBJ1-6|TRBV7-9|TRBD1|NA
TGTGCCAGCAGCGCCCGACAGGGACAAAGCGCTTCACCCCTCCACTTT
CASSARQGQSASPLHF
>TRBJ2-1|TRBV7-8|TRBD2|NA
TGTGCCAGCAGGGGCGGGCTAGCGGGGAGTCCCTCCTACACTGAGCAGTTCTTC
CASRGGLAGSPSYTEQFF
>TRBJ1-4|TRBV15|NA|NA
TGTGCCACCAGCAGATACAGCTCAACTAATGAAAAACTGTTTTTT
CATSRYSSTNEKLFF
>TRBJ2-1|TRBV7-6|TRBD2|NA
TGTGCCAGCAGCCTTTACACTAGCGGGAGGGCCTACAATGAGCAGTTCTTC
CASSLYTSGRAYNEQFF
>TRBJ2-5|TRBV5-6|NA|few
TGTGCCAGCAGCTTGGCAGAGACCCAGTACTTC
CASSLAETQYF
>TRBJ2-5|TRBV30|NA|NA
TGTGCCTGGAGCGGCCCCGGCCCTATAAGGTTCCAAGAGACCCAGTACTTC
CAWSGPGPIRFQETQYF
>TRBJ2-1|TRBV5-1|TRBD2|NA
TGCGCCAGCAGCCTTAAAGGTCTAGCGGGAGAGGCCTACAATGAGCAGTTCTTC
CASSLKGLAGEAYNEQFF
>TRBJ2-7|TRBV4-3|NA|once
TGCGCCAGCAGCCCAGGGCGGGGAAGCTACGAGCAGTACTTC
CASSPGRGSYEQYF
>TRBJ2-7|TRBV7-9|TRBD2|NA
TGTGCCAGCAGCATGAGCGGGAGTCTCTCCTACGAGCAGTACTTC
CASSMSGSLSYEQYF
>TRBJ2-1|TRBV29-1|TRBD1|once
TGCAGCATCAGGCGGACAGGGGGCTGGAATGAGCAGTTCTTC
CSIRRTGGWNEQFF
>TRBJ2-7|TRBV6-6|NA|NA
TGTGCCAGCAGTTACTCGACGGGGCAGGGAAGCTACGAGCAGTACTTC
CASSYSTGQGSYEQYF
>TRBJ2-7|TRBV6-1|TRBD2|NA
TGTGCCAGCAGACCCGGACTAGGGAGAGCCTACGAGCAGTACTTC
CASRPGLGRAYEQYF
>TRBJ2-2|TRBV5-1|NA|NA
TGCGCCAGCAGCCCGAGGGACCGGAAGGAGAAGGGGGAGCTGTTTTTT
CASSPRDRKEKGELFF
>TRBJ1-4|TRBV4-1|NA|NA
TGCGCCAGCAGCCAATGGACCCGACTAGGGGAAAAACTGTTTTTT
CASSQWTRLGEKLFF
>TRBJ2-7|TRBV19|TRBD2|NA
TGTGCCAGTAGTAACCGACTAGCGGGAGATTTCGAGCAGTACTTC
CASSNRLAGDFEQYF
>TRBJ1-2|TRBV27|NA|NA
TGTGCCAGCGCGTTAAGGGCCCTCGGGGGGGGCGCTTTGAATGGCTACACCTTC
CASALRALGGGALNGYTF
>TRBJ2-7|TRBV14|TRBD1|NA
TGTGCCAGCCGGGCAGGGGGTATCAACGAGCAGTACTTC
CASRAGGINEQYF
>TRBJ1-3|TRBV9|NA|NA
TGTGCCAGCAGCGTAGCAGGTACTGGAAACACCATATATTTT
CASSVAGTGNTIYF
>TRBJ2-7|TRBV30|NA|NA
TGTGCCTGGAGTGTTAGCCTAGCAACGTACGAGCAGTACTTC
CAWSVSLATYEQYF
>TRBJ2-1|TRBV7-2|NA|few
TGTGCCAGCAGCTTAGTAGGCGGGATATCCTACAATGAGCAGTTCTTC
CASSLVGGISYNEQFF
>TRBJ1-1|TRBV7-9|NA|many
TGTGCCAGCAGCTTATTTATAGGAGAGAACACTGAAGCTTTCTTT
CASSLFIGENTEAFF
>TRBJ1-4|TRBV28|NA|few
TGTGCCAGCTCTGGTTCGGAGGAAAAACTGTTTTTT
CASSGSEEKLFF
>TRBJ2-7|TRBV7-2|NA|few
TGTGCCAGCAGCTTAGTTTCAGCGACCTACGAGCAGTACTTC
CASSLVSATYEQYF
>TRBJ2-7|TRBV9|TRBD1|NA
TGTGCCAGCAGCCACAGGGAGCAGGGGGCATCCTACGAGCAGTACTTC
CASSHREQGASYEQYF
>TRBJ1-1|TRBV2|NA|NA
TGTGCCAGCAGTGAACGGCTGAACACTGAAGCTTTCTTT
CASSERLNTEAFF
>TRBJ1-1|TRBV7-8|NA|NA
TGTGCCAGCAGCGGGCCAATAGGGCCTCCCACTGAAGCTTTCTTT
CASSGPIGPPTEAFF
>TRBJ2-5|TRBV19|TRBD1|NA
TGTGCCAGTAGTATTGGGACAGGGGTAGAGACCCAGTACTTC
CASSIGTGVETQYF
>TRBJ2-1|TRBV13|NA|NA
TGTGCCAGCAGCCCGTACGGAGGGGGTAGCGGAACTAGCTCCTACAATGAGCAGTTCTTC
CASSPYGGGSGTSSYNEQFF
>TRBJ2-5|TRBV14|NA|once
TGTGCCAGCAGCCAGGGAGAGACAGGTTGGGACGAGACCCAGTACTTC
CASSQGETGWDETQYF
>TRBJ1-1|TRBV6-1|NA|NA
TGTGCCAGCAGATCACTGACAGTCTTGAACACTGAAGCTTTCTTT
CASRSLTVLNTEAFF
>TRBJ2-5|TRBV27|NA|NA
TGTGCCAGCAGTCCATTTGGGGTGGAGACCCAGTACTTC
CASSPFGVETQYF
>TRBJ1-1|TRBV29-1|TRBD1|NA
TGCAGCGTTGTGACAGGGCCTGAAGCTTTCTTT
CSVVTGPEAFF
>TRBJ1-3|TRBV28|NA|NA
TGTGCCAGCAGTTGGGGGCGGGAAGATAGAACTGGAAACACCATATATTTT
CASSWGREDRTGNTIYF
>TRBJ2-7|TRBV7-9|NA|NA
TGTGCCAGCAGCCCAGGTATCGGAGTCAGGGGCTACGAGCAGTACTTC
CASSPGIGVRGYEQYF